This T cell receptor beta chain was found in a study of regulatory T cells in long-lasting Graves disease. Whole-study context: Newly diagnosed Graves' patients had under 3 months of antithyroid drugs. Study-level findings and limits: Persistent Graves' patients showed a TCR diversity that was lower than that of newly diagnosed ones.

In this sample, this clonotype turned up many times. What it recognizes is unknown. The CDR3 is made up of 14 amino acids. Unmatched junction bases numbered 2, after V lost 4 bases and J lost 5 bases. The germline CDR1 and CDR2 sequences are SGHRS and YFSETQ. The TCR beta library used iRepertoire HTBI primers with Arm-PCR amplification of CDR3. MiXCR, run by TCRdb on the multiplex PCR reads, gives a single entry per CDR3 protein. Here the sample spans roughly 430,000 distinct CDR3 sequences, about 16% being singletons. The time point here: newly diagnosed GD, antithyroid drugs for less than 3 months. RNA extracted from PBMCs served as the sequencing template. The same data also contributed to another study, on T cells in Graves' hyperthyroidism and ophthalmopathy.

This sequence joins TRBV5-1 and TRBJ2-1, with 11 bases that match TRBD2. Sample: peripheral blood mononuclear cells (PBMCs), taken at new diagnosis, from a patient treated with antithyroid drugs. This sequence originates from a woman aged 25 to 39 with Graves disease. The CDR3 sequence is CASSRGLADNEQFF. CDR3 nucleotide sequence: TGCGCCAGCAGCAGGGGACTAGCGGACAATGAGCAGTTCTTC.